Sequencing of this T cell receptor beta chain was carried out in a study of T-cell memory formation after mild COVID-19. The study's findings and limits: Within pre-infection memory, some responding clones were found, suggesting cross-reactive memory joined. Clones that contracted from day 15 to 85 had balanced CD4/CD8; later expanders were CD4+ biased. Contracting clones localized mainly to CM and EM when CD4+ and mainly to EMRA when CD8+.

With constant-segment primers, 5'RACE yielded cDNA libraries of TCR alpha and TCR beta that carried sample barcodes and UMIs. Each CDR3 protein gets one entry after TCRdb re-called the 5' RACE reads with MiXCR. In the table there are hundreds of thousands of distinct CDR3 sequences, roughly 20% of which are singletons. This CDR3 is built from 13 residues. V lost 2 bases to trimming and J lost 8 bases, with 12 bases between them. Points on this clonotype: Its target is unknown.

The rearrangement uses TRBV12-3 or TRBV12-4 and TRBJ1-2; D is perhaps TRBD1 (5 bases). This clonotype originated in an adult woman who had mild COVID-19 (a few samples of this study predate the infection). Cell type and time point are not known. Sequences were obtained from PBMCs or a T cell subset sorted from them (not recorded which). The CDR3 reads CASSLYVGGGYTF. CDR3 DNA: TGTGCCAGCAGTTTATACGTGGGGGGAGGCTACACCTTC.